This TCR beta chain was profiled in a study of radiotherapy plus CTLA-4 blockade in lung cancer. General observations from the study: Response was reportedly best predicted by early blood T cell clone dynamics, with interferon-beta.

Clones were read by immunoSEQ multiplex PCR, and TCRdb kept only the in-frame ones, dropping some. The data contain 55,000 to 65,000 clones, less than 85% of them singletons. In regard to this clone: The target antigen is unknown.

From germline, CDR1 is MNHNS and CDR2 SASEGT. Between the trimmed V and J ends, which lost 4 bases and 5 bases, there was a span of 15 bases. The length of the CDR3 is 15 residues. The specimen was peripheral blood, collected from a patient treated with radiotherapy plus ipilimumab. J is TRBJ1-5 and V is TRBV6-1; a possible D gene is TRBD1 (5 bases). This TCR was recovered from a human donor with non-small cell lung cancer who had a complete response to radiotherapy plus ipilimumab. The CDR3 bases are TGTGCCAGCAGTGGGGGCTCGACGAAATATCAGCCCCAGCATTTT. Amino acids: CASSGGSTKYQPQHF.